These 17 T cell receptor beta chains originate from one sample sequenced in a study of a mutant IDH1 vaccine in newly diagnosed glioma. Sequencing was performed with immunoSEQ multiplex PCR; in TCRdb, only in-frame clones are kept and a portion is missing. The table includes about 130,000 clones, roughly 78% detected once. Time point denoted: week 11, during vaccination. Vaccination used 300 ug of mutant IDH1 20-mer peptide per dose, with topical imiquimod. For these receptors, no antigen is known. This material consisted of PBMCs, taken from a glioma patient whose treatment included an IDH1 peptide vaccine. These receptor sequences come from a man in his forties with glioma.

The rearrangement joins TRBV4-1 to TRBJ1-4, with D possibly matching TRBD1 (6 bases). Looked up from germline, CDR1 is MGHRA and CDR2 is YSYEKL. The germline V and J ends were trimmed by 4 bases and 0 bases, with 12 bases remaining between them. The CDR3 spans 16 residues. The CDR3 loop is CASSREGGTTNEKLFF. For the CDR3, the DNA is TGCGCCAGCAGCCGCGAGGGGGGAACAACTAATGAAAAACTGTTTTTT.

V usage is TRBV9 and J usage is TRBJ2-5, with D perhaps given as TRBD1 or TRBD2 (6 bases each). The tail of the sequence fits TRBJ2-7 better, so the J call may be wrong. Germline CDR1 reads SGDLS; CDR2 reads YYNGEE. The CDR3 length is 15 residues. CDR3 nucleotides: TGTGCCAGCAGCCCCTCCCCGGGGGCCGCCTACGAGCAGTACTTC. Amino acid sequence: CASSPSPGAAYEQYF.

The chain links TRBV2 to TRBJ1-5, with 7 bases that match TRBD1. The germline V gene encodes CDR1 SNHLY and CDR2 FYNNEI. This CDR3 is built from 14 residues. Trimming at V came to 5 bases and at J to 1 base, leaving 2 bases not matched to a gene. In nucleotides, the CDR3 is TGTGCCAGCAGTTCGGACAGGAGCAATCAGCCCCAGCATTTT. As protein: CASSSDRSNQPQHF. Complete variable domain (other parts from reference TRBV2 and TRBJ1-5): EPEVTQTPSHQVTQMGQEVILRCVPISNHLYFYWYRQILGQKVEFLVSFYNNEISEKSEIFDDQFSVERPDGSNFTLKIRSTKLEDSAMYFCASSSDRSNQPQHFGDGTRLSIL.

CDR3 residues: CASSQAGTETAEAFF. CDR3 nucleotides: TGCGCCAGCAGCCAGGCCGGGACAGAGACCGCTGAAGCTTTCTTT. The chain uses TRBV4-3 and TRBJ1-1; TRBD1 matches at 7 bases. Germline lookup yields CDR1 LGHNA and CDR2 YSLEER. This CDR3 spans 15 amino acids. J was trimmed by 6 bases and V by 3 bases; bases with no gene match: 10.

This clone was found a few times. The CDR3 spells CASKRTATNEKLFF. The CDR3 DNA reads TGTGCCAGCAAGCGCACAGCAACTAATGAAAAACTGTTTTTT. This chain connects TRBV6-1 to TRBJ1-4; D gene ambiguous. In germline, CDR1 is MNHNS, CDR2 SASEGT. Trimming took 7 bases from V and 0 from J, leaving 9 bases between them. The CDR3 runs 14 residues.

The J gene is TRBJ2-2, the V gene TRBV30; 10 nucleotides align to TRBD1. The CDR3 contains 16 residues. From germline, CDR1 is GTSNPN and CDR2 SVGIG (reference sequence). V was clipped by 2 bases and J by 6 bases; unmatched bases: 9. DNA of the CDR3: TGTGCCTGGAGTTCTCACGGGACAGGGGCCCCCGGGGAGCTGTTTTTT. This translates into CAWSSHGTGAPGELFF.

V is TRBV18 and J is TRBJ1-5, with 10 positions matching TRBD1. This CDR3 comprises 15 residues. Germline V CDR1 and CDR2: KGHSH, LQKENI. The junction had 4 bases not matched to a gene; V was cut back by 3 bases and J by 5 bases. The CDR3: CASSPTGTGDQPQHF. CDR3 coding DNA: TGTGCCAGCTCACCGACCGGGACAGGGGATCAGCCCCAGCATTTT. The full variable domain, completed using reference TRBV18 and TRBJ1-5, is NAGVMQNPRHLVRRRGQEARLRCSPMKGHSHVYWYRQLPEEGLKFMVYLQKENIIDESGMPKERFSAEFPKEGPSILRIQQVVRGDSAAYFCASSPTGTGDQPQHFGDGTRLSIL.

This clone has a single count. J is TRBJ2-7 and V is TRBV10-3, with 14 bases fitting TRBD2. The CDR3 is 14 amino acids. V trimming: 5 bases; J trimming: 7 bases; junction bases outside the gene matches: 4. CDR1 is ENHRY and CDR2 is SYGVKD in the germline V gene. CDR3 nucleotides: TGTGCCATCAGTCCGGGACTAGCGGGAGATGAGCAGTACTTC. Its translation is CAISPGLAGDEQYF.

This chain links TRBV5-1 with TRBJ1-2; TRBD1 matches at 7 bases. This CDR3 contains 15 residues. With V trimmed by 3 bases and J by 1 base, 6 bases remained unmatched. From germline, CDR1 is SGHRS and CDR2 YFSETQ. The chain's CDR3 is CASSSGQAGNYGYTF. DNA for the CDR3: TGCGCCAGCAGCTCCGGACAGGCGGGTAACTATGGCTACACCTTC.

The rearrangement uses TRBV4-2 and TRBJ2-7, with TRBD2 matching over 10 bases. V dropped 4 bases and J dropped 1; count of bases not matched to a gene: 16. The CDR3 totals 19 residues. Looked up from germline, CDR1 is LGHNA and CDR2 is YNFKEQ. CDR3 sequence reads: CASSLPGTSDQRGSYEQYF. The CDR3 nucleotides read TGTGCCAGCAGCCTTCCCGGGACTAGCGACCAGAGAGGGTCCTACGAGCAGTACTTC.

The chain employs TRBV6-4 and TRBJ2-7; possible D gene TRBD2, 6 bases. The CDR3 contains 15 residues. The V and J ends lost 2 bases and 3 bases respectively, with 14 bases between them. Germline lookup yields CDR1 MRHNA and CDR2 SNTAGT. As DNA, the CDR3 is TGTGCCAGCAGTGACCGCGGGACGGACCTCTACGAGCAGTACTTC. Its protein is CASSDRGTDLYEQYF.

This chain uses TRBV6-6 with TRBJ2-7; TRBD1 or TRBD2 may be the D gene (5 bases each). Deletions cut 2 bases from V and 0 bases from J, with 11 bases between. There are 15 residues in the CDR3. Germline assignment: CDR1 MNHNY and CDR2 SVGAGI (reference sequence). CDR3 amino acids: CASSYKRTSSYEQYF. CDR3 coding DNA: TGTGCCAGCAGTTACAAGCGGACAAGCTCCTACGAGCAGTACTTC.

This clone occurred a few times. CDR3 sequence: CASRDGENTEAFF. CDR3 in DNA: TGCGCCAGCAGAGACGGGGAAAACACTGAAGCTTTCTTT. This sequence joins TRBV10-1 and TRBJ1-1; D unresolved. This CDR3 has 13 amino acids. The V end was cut by 6 bases, the J end by 2 bases, with 10 bases between. The V gene's germline CDR1 is WNHNN and CDR2 SYGVQD (reference sequence).

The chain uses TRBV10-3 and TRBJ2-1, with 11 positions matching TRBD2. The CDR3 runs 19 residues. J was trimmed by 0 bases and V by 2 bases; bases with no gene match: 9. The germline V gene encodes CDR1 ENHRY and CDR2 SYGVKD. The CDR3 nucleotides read TGTGCCATCAGTGAGCCCCCCCTAGCGGGGGGCCGCTCCTACAATGAGCAGTTCTTC. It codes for CAISEPPLAGGRSYNEQFF.

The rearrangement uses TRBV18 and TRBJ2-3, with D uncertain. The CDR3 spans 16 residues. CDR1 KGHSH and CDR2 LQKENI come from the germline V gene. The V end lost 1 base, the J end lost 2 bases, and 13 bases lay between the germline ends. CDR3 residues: CASSPLRTSITDTQYF. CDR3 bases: TGTGCCAGCTCACCACTCCGGACCAGTATCACAGATACGCAGTATTTT.

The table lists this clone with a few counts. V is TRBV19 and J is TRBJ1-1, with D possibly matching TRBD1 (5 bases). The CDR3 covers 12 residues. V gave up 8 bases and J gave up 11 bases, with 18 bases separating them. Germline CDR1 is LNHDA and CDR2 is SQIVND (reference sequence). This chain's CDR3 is CASYQGVSSAFF. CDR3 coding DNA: TGTGCCAGTTATCAGGGAGTGTCGTCGGCTTTCTTT. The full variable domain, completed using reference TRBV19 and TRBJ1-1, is DGGITQSPKYLFRKEGQNVTLSCEQNLNHDAMYWYRQDPGQGLRLIYYSQIVNDFQKGDIAEGYSVSREKKESFPLTVTSAQKNPTAFYLCASYQGVSSAFFGQGTRLTVV.

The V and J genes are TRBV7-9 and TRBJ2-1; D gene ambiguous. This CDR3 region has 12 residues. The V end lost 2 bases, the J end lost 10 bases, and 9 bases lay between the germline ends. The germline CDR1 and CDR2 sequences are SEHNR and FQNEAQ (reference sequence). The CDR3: CASSLLWEEQFF. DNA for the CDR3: TGTGCCAGCAGCTTACTTTGGGAAGAGCAGTTCTTC.